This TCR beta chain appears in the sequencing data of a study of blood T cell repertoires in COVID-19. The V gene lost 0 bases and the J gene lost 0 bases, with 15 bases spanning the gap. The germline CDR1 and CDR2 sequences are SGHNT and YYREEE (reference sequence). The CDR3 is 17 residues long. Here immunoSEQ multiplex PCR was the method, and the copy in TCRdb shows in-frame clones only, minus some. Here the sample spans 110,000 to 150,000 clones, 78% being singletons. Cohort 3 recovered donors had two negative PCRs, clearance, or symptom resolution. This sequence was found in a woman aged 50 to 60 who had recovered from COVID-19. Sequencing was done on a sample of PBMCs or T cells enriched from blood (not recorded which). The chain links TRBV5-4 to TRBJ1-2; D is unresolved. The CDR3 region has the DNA TGTGCCAGCAGCTTGGGTGGCTCAACCTCTTCTAACTATGGCTACACCTTC. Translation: CASSLGGSTSSNYGYTF.